The 15 T cell receptor beta chains listed next were all sequenced from one sample in a study of shared clonotypes between healthy human individuals. The data were produced by immunoSEQ multiplex PCR, yet TCRdb's version contains in-frame clones alone and is incomplete. This table holds fewer than 500,000 clones, nearly 80% found once. Sample: PBMCs. These receptors were obtained from a woman in her forties in good health. Some clones in this sample may be carry-over from other donors' samples.

The J gene is TRBJ2-3, the V gene TRBV11-3; TRBD2 aligns across 13 bases. This CDR3 has 19 residues. With V trimmed by 5 bases and J by 0 bases, 11 bases remained unmatched. Germline V gene data show CDR1 as SGHNT and CDR2 as YENEEA. In nucleotides, the CDR3 is TGTGCCAGCAGCCTTGGACAGGGGACTAGCGGGGCCAGCACAGATACGCAGTATTTT. It encodes CASSLGQGTSGASTDTQYF. The full variable domain, in which reference TRBV11-3 and TRBJ2-3 provide the parts outside the CDR3, is EAGVVQSPRYKIIEKKQPVAFWCNPISGHNTLYWYLQNLGQGPELLIRYENEEAVDDSQLPKDRFSAERLKGVDSTLKIQPAELGDSAVYLCASSLGQGTSGASTDTQYFGPGTRLTVL.

The chain joins TRBV19 to TRBJ2-1, with a possible D match to TRBD1 (6 bases). Trimming took 5 bases from V and 6 from J, leaving 11 bases between them. The V gene's germline CDR1 is LNHDA and CDR2 SQIVND (reference sequence). This CDR3 has 13 residues. For the CDR3, the DNA is TGTGCCAGTAGTGTGACAGGTGCCAATGAGCAGTTCTTC. This gives the protein CASSVTGANEQFF.

The J gene is TRBJ1-3, the V gene TRBV18, with 7 bases aligning to TRBD1. After removal of 0 bases from V and 4 bases from J, the junction contained 3 bases not matched to a gene. The germline V gene has CDR1 KGHSH and CDR2 LQKENI. The length of the CDR3 is 15 residues. CDR3 sequence: CASSPPTGSGNTIYF. The CDR3, as DNA: TGTGCCAGCTCACCACCGACAGGGTCCGGAAACACCATATATTTT.

The rearrangement joins TRBV28 to TRBJ2-2; 11 bases align to TRBD2. CDR3 length: 14 amino acids. The J segment lost 6 bases and the V segment lost 9 bases, leaving 6 bases of the junction unmatched. In germline, CDR1 is MDHEN, CDR2 SYDVKM. CDR3 bases: TGTGCCAGTTACACTAGCGGGAGTGCCGGGGAGCTGTTTTTT. Translated, it gives CASYTSGSAGELFF.

V is TRBV11-2 and J is TRBJ1-6; possibly TRBD1 for D (5 bases). Germline CDR1 reads SGHAT; CDR2 reads FQNNGV. With 2 bases removed from V and 10 bases from J, the gap between germline ends came to 12 bases. CDR3 length equals 14 residues. CDR3 coding DNA: TGTGCCAGCAGCTTAACGGGGCCCTCGTCACCCCTCCACTTT. It specifies CASSLTGPSSPLHF.

The table lists this clone with a few counts. The gene calls are TRBV2 and TRBJ1-5, with TRBD1 matching 8 bases. The CDR3 loop spans 15 amino acids. V was pared by 5 bases and J by 7 bases, with 10 bases of the junction left unmatched. Germline-derived CDR1 and CDR2 are SNHLY and FYNNEI. The CDR3 bases are TGTGCCAGCAGTCTGGCAGGGGGCGCGGGGCAGCCCCAGCATTTT. Its protein product is CASSLAGGAGQPQHF.

The chain couples TRBV30 to TRBJ1-2; D is ambiguous. The CDR3 runs to 11 residues. V dropped 5 bases and J dropped 5 bases, with 9 bases sitting between them. The germline gives CDR1 GTSNPN, CDR2 SVGIG (reference sequence). The CDR3 loop is CAWSLRYGYTF. For the CDR3, the DNA is TGTGCCTGGTCGCTTCGGTATGGCTACACCTTC. Full variable domain (missing parts from reference TRBV30 and TRBJ1-2): SQTIHQWPATLVQPVGSPLSLECTVEGTSNPNLYWYRQAAGRGLQLLFYSVGIGQISSEVPQNLSASRPQDRQFILSSKKLLLSDSGFYLCAWSLRYGYTFGSGTRLTVV.

In the case of this clone: This sample also contains other DNA sequences that code for the same CDR3. V and J are TRBV5-1 and TRBJ2-3; 8 nucleotides line up with TRBD2. CDR3 length: 14 amino acids. The J segment lost 5 bases and the V segment lost 0 bases, leaving 2 bases of the junction unmatched. CDR1 and CDR2 (germline): SGHRS, YFSETQ. Written as DNA, the CDR3 is TGCGCCAGCAGCTTGGACCTAGCGGGAGATACGCAGTATTTT. Encoded protein: CASSLDLAGDTQYF.

With respect to this clone: A far larger clone is one base from this, pointing to a likely read error. The chain employs TRBV5-4 and TRBJ1-1; TRBD1 might be the D (5 bases). The CDR3 covers 13 residues. V was cut by 6 bases and J by 5 bases, with 14 bases left in between. Germline V gene data show CDR1 as SGHNT and CDR2 as YYREEE (reference sequence). CDR3 sequence reads: CASNFDRDTEAFF. The CDR3 DNA reads as TGTGCCAGCAACTTTGACAGAGATACTGAAGCTTTCTTT.

Here the CDR3 DNA reads TGTGCCAGTAGCTATGGGTTCTCTCAGCCCCAGCATTTT. This sequence encodes CASSYGFSQPQHF. V usage is TRBV19 and J usage is TRBJ1-5; no clear D gene. Germline values: CDR1 LNHDA, CDR2 SQIVND (reference sequence). This CDR3 contains 13 residues. Between the trimmed V and J ends, which lost 6 bases and 6 bases, there was a span of 12 bases.

The V gene is TRBV2, the J gene TRBJ1-4, with D possibly TRBD1 on 5 matching bases. The CDR3 consists of 13 residues. V lost 8 bases and J 7 bases, leaving 14 bases between the germline ends. Germline-derived CDR1 and CDR2 are SNHLY and FYNNEI. CDR3 coding DNA: TGTGCCAGCGCCGGGGGGAGGCGTGAAAAACTGTTTTTT. Translation gives CASAGGRREKLFF.

The chain uses TRBV28 and TRBJ1-1; 9 bases line up with TRBD1. CDR1 is MDHEN and CDR2 is SYDVKM in the germline V gene. The CDR3 is made up of 14 amino acids. The V segment lost 6 bases and the J segment 1 base; nucleotides outside the gene matches: 3. The CDR3 loop is CASRQQGANTEAFF. In DNA form, the CDR3 reads TGTGCCAGCAGGCAACAGGGGGCGAACACTGAAGCTTTCTTT.

This clone was seen only a few times. The V and J genes are TRBV7-2 and TRBJ2-6; D ambiguous. Between the trimmed V and J ends, which lost 1 base and 2 bases, there was a span of 9 bases. This CDR3 is built from 16 residues. The V gene's germline CDR1 is SGHTA and CDR2 FQGNSA. The CDR3 here is CASSLVSIPGANVLTF. DNA for the CDR3: TGTGCCAGCAGCTTAGTCTCTATCCCTGGGGCCAACGTCCTGACTTTC.

This sequence joins TRBV7-2 and TRBJ1-1; 8 bases map to TRBD1. CDR3 size: 13 residues. Germline loops: CDR1 SGHTA, CDR2 FQGNSA. Losses at the gene ends were 6 bases for V and 4 bases for J; bases not matched to a gene: 4. The chain's CDR3 is CASSSQGGTEAFF. The DNA for the CDR3 is TGTGCCAGCAGTTCACAGGGGGGCACTGAAGCTTTCTTT.

The DNA for the CDR3 is TGTGCCACCAGCAGAGACAGAGGAGATGGCTACACCTTC. Residues: CATSRDRGDGYTF. J is TRBJ1-2 and V is TRBV15; D call uncertain. In germline, CDR1 is LNHNV, CDR2 YYDKDF (reference sequence). V was trimmed by 0 bases and J by 6 bases, leaving 8 bases between them. The CDR3 totals 13 residues.